These 23 T cell receptor beta chains were all obtained from the same sample, sequenced in a study of blood T cell repertoires in COVID-19. Profiling relied on immunoSEQ multiplex PCR, and the TCRdb table lists in-frame clones only, not all of them. The sample contains some 71,000 clones, more than 80% of which appear only once. Sequenced sample: peripheral blood. The receptors derive from a man between 25 and 39 years old with acute or convalescent COVID-19.

The rearrangement uses TRBV6-4 and TRBJ2-1, with 13 bases aligning to TRBD2. The germline V gene has CDR1 MRHNA and CDR2 SNTAGT. The CDR3 has 15 amino acids. V trimming: 5 bases; J trimming: 5 bases; junction bases outside the gene matches: 3. CDR3 sequence: CASSPLAGGHNEQFF. The CDR3 nucleotides read TGTGCCAGCAGTCCACTAGCGGGGGGGCACAATGAGCAGTTCTTC.

The rearrangement joins TRBV29-1 to TRBJ2-1; 7 bases line up with TRBD1. The CDR3 spans 13 residues. V shed 5 bases and J 2 bases; nucleotides not matched to a gene: 3. Germline-derived CDR1 and CDR2 are SQVTM and ANQGSEA. CDR3: CSVLDRAYNEQFF. The CDR3 nucleotides read TGCAGCGTTTTAGACAGGGCCTACAATGAGCAGTTCTTC.

Comments on this clone: Its ends do not fully match the called genes, so a read error is possible. This CDR3 is CASSPYKFPPGQVTF. DNA for the CDR3: TGTGCCAGCAGTCCGTACAAATTCCCTCCGGGACAGGTAACTTTC. The V gene is TRBV25-1, the J gene TRBJ2-7; TRBD1 matches 8 bases. CDR1 MGHDK and CDR2 SYGVNS come from the germline V gene. The CDR3 covers 15 residues.

This CDR3 is CASSWTDQETQYF. CDR3 nucleotide sequence: TGTGCCAGCAGTTGGACAGACCAAGAGACCCAGTACTTC. The chain joins TRBV2 to TRBJ2-5; D may be TRBD1 (6 bases). Trimming stripped 5 bases from V and 0 bases from J, with 7 bases between. The CDR3 loop spans 13 amino acids. The germline V gene has CDR1 SNHLY and CDR2 FYNNEI.

V usage is TRBV13 and J usage is TRBJ1-1; 7 nucleotides agree with TRBD1. The CDR3 spans 13 residues. V shed 5 bases and J 8 bases; nucleotides not matched to a gene: 8. CDR1 PRHDT and CDR2 FYEKMQ come from the germline V gene (reference sequence). The DNA of the CDR3 is TGTGCCAGCAGCCCGAGAAGGGGGCGGGAAGCTTTCTTT. It yields the protein CASSPRRGREAFF.

This clone was recorded once. The V call is TRBV4-3, the J call TRBJ1-5, with D uncertain. This CDR3 contains 13 residues. Trimming stripped 0 bases from V and 7 bases from J, with 7 bases between. In germline, CDR1 is LGHNA, CDR2 YSLEER. The DNA for the CDR3 is TGCGCCAGCAGCCAAGAGAGGTGGCAGCCCCAGCATTTT. Translation: CASSQERWQPQHF.

The rearrangement uses TRBV2 and TRBJ2-3, with TRBD2 as a possible D gene (7 bases). V shed 3 bases and J shed 5 bases, with 21 bases lying between them. The CDR3 extends over 17 amino acids. Germline CDR1 reads SNHLY; CDR2 reads FYNNEI. The CDR3 bases are TGTGCCAGCAGTGATTTTGGGGGGGGGCCGGTTTTAGATACGCAGTATTTT. Amino acid sequence: CASSDFGGGPVLDTQYF.

This clone was seen a single time. The V call is TRBV5-4, the J call TRBJ1-2, with D possibly being TRBD1 (5 bases). The CDR3 is 14 residues long. CDR1 SGHNT and CDR2 YYREEE come from the germline V gene (reference sequence). V was clipped by 0 bases and J by 4 bases, with 10 bases between them. CDR3 sequence reads: CASSLAEGLYGYTF. The CDR3 bases are TGTGCCAGCAGCTTGGCCGAGGGACTCTATGGCTACACCTTC.

This rearrangement joins TRBV25-1 to TRBJ2-5; 10 nucleotides align to TRBD1. The junction had 8 bases not matched to a gene; V was cut back by 1 base and J by 0 bases. The CDR3 is 18 amino acids. Germline lookup yields CDR1 MGHDK and CDR2 SYGVNS. CDR3 in amino acids: CASSELGWDRGNQETQYF. CDR3 coding DNA: TGTGCCAGCAGTGAATTAGGGTGGGACAGGGGTAACCAAGAGACCCAGTACTTC.

The gene calls are TRBV5-1 and TRBJ2-3; TRBD2 aligns across 11 bases. The CDR3 has 16 residues. V trimming: 1 base; J trimming: 5 bases; junction bases outside the gene matches: 6. Germline V gives CDR1 SGHRS, CDR2 YFSETQ. The CDR3 sequence: CASSLFSGGAEDTQYF. The CDR3 DNA reads as TGCGCCAGCAGCTTGTTTAGCGGGGGGGCTGAAGATACGCAGTATTTT.

This chain connects TRBV7-2 to TRBJ2-1; 12 bases are a match to TRBD2. Trimming cost V 3 bases and J 8 bases; bases outside gene matches: 5. Looked up from germline, CDR1 is SGHTA and CDR2 is FQGNSA. The CDR3 consists of 15 residues. DNA of the CDR3: TGTGCCAGCAGCTTTGAGCTAGCGGGAGGGGATGAGCAGTTCTTC. Translation gives CASSFELAGGDEQFF. Filled out from reference TRBV7-2 and TRBJ2-1, the complete variable domain reads GAGVSQSPSNKVTEKGKDVELRCDPISGHTALYWYRQSLGQGLEFLIYFQGNSAPDKSGLPSDRFSAERTGGSVSTLTIQRTQQEDSAVYLCASSFELAGGDEQFFGPGTRLTVL.

The chain has TRBV6-5 and TRBJ1-1, with D perhaps matching TRBD1 (6 bases). Germline V gives CDR1 MNHEY, CDR2 SVGAGI. This CDR3 has 15 amino acids. V lost 6 bases and J 0 bases, leaving 14 bases between the germline ends. DNA of the CDR3: TGTGCCAGCAGCTACAGGGAGGGGATGAACACTGAAGCTTTCTTT. It translates to CASSYREGMNTEAFF.

The chain couples TRBV6-5 to TRBJ1-2, with D unclear. The V gene lost 7 bases and the J gene lost 3 bases, with 9 bases spanning the gap. CDR1 and CDR2 (germline): MNHEY, SVGAGI. This CDR3 comprises 12 residues. The CDR3 coding sequence is TGTGCCAGCACGTGGGGAGACTATGGCTACACCTTC. Encoded protein: CASTWGDYGYTF.

The chain links TRBV11-2 to TRBJ2-1; 8 bases are shared with TRBD1. This CDR3 region has 14 residues. V lost 5 bases, J lost 9 bases, and 9 bases stayed unmatched. The germline V gene encodes CDR1 SGHAT and CDR2 FQNNGV. The CDR3, as DNA: TGTGCCAGCAGCCTAGGACAGGGACGGGGTGAGCAGTTCTTC. Amino acids: CASSLGQGRGEQFF.

The chain uses TRBV4-1 and TRBJ2-3, with D uncertain. The length of the CDR3 is 16 residues. V was pared by 1 base and J by 2 bases, with 13 bases between. The germline V gene has CDR1 MGHRA and CDR2 YSYEKL. CDR3 DNA sequence: TGCGCCAGCAGCCAAGGACAAGGTCAGTCCACAGATACGCAGTATTTT. It specifies CASSQGQGQSTDTQYF.

This sequence joins TRBV12-3 or TRBV12-4 and TRBJ2-7; no clear D. This CDR3 is built from 13 residues. V was pared by 3 bases and J by 2 bases, with 8 bases between. CDR3 in amino acids: CASSFGGTYEQYF. CDR3 nucleotide sequence: TGTGCCAGCAGTTTTGGCGGAACCTACGAGCAGTACTTC.

This clone was observed a single time. The chain uses TRBV5-1 and TRBJ2-3; 12 bases map to TRBD1. The CDR3 sequence is 14 residues long. The germline gives CDR1 SGHRS, CDR2 YFSETQ. J gave up 2 bases and V 7 bases, and 2 bases lay outside the gene matches. This CDR3 is CASSGQGATDTQYF. The CDR3 nucleotides are TGCGCCAGCTCGGGACAGGGGGCCACAGATACGCAGTATTTT.

This clone was observed a few times. V gene TRBV10-3 combines with J gene TRBJ1-1; unclear D gene. This CDR3 comprises 12 residues. V was shortened by 8 bases and J by 4 bases, with 11 bases between the two germline ends. Germline V gene sequence: CDR1 ENHRY, CDR2 SYGVKD. The CDR3 loop reads CAIGAGLTEAFF. The CDR3 coding sequence is TGTGCCATCGGCGCTGGGCTCACTGAAGCTTTCTTT.

The J gene is TRBJ1-5, the V gene TRBV20-1; D is possibly TRBD1 (5 bases). This CDR3 contains 17 residues. The germline V gene encodes CDR1 DFQATT and CDR2 SNEGSKA (reference sequence). Trimming took off 3 bases at V and 2 bases at J, with 20 bases between the two ends. The CDR3 bases are TGCAGTGCTAGTAGACCACGAAAGCAGGGCGGCAATCAGCCCCAGCATTTT. It is translated as CSASRPRKQGGNQPQHF.

The chain carries TRBV11-2 and TRBJ2-1, with 14 nucleotides matching TRBD2. Germline trimming cut 4 bases from V and 1 base from J; bases unmatched to any gene: 0. The CDR3 loop spans 16 amino acids. Germline V CDR1 and CDR2: SGHAT, FQNNGV. CDR3 region: CASSWTSGGSYNEQFF. The CDR3 DNA follows: TGTGCCAGCAGCTGGACTAGCGGGGGGTCCTACAATGAGCAGTTCTTC.

The chain links TRBV30 to TRBJ1-2, with D uncertain. This CDR3 region has 12 residues. Germline V gene sequence: CDR1 GTSNPN, CDR2 SVGIG (reference sequence). Trimming took 2 bases from V and 2 from J, leaving 6 bases between them. CDR3 in amino acids: CAWSRVNYGYTF. The CDR3 coding sequence is TGTGCCTGGAGTCGGGTAAACTATGGCTACACCTTC.

The chain links TRBV7-9 to TRBJ1-1; maybe TRBD1 (5 bases). Per the germline V gene, CDR1 is SEHNR and CDR2 is FQNEAQ (reference sequence). V lost 5 bases to trimming and J lost 5 bases, with 12 bases between them. CDR3 length: 13 residues. Here the CDR3 reads CASSTNGGTEAFF. The CDR3 DNA reads as TGTGCCAGCAGCACTAACGGGGGGACTGAAGCTTTCTTT.

The rearrangement uses TRBV5-6 and TRBJ1-5; D gene unclear. V dropped 4 bases and J dropped 7 bases, with 15 bases sitting between them. CDR3 size: 14 residues. The V gene's germline CDR1 is SGHDT and CDR2 YYEEEE. The CDR3, as DNA: TGTGCCAGCAGCATGACTGTTCCCTACCAGCCCCAGCATTTT. Translation gives CASSMTVPYQPQHF.